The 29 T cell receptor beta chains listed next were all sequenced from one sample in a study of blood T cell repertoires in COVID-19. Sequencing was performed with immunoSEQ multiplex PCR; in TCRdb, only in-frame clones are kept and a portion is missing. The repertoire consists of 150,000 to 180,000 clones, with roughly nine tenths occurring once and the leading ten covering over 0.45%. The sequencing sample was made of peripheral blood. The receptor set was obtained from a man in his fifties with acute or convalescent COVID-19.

CDR3: CASSQTGTTNYGYTF. The CDR3 DNA follows: TGCGCCAGCAGCCAAACTGGGACAACCAACTATGGCTACACCTTC. The rearrangement links TRBV4-1 to TRBJ1-2, with D tentatively TRBD1 (6 bases). V was trimmed by 2 bases and J by 2 bases, leaving 12 bases between them. The CDR3 is made up of 15 amino acids. Germline V lookup: CDR1 MGHRA, CDR2 YSYEKL.

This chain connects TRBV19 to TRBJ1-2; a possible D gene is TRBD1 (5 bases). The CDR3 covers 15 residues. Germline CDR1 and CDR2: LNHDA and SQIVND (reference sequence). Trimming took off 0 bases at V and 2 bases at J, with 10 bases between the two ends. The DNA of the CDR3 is TGTGCCAGTAGTATAGATTCAAGACAGAACTATGGCTACACCTTC. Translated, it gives CASSIDSRQNYGYTF.

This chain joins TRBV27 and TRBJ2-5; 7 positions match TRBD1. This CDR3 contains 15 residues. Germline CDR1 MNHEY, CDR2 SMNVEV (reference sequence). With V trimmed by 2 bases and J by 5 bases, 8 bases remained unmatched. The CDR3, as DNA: TGTGCCAGCAGTTTAACCGCGACAGGGTTGGAGACCCAGTACTTC. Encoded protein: CASSLTATGLETQYF.

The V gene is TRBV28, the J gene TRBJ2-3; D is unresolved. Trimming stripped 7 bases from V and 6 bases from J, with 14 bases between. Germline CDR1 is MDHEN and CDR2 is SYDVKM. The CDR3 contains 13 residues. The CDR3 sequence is CASKTALVDTQYF. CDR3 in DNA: TGTGCCAGCAAGACTGCTCTGGTCGATACGCAGTATTTT.

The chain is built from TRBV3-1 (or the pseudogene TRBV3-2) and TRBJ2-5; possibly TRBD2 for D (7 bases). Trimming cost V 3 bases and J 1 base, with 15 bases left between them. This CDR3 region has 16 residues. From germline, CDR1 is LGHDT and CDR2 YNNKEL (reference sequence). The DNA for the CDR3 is TGTGCCAGCAGCCAGGACAGCGGGGCCAGCCAAGAGACCCAGTACTTC. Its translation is CASSQDSGASQETQYF.

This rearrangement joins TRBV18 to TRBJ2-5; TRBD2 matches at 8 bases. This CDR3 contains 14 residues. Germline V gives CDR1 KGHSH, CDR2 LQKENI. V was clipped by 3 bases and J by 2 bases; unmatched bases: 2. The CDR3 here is CASSPTSVQETQYF. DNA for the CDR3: TGTGCCAGCTCACCGACTAGCGTTCAAGAGACCCAGTACTTC.

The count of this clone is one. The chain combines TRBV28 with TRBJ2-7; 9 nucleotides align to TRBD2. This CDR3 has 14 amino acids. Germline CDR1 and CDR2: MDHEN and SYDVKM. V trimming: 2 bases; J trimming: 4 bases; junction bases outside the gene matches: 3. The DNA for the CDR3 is TGTGCCAGCAGTTTAGAGCGGGAGGCATACGAGCAGTACTTC. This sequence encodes CASSLEREAYEQYF. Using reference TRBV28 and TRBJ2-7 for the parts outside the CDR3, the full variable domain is DVKVTQSSRYLVKRTGEKVFLECVQDMDHENMFWYRQDPGLGLRLIYFSYDVKMKEKGDIPEGYSVSREKKERFSLILESASTNQTSMYLCASSLEREAYEQYFGPGTRLTVT.

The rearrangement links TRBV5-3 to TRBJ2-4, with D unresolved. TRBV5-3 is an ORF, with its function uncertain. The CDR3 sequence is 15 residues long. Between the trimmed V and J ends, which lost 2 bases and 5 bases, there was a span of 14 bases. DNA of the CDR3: TGTGCCAGAAGCTTACGCAGGTTGCTTGAAAACATTCAGTACTTC. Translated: CARSLRRLLENIQYF.

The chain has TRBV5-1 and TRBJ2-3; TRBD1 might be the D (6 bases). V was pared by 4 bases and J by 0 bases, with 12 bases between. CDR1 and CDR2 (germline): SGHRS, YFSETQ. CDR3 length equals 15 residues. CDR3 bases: TGCGCCAGCAGCCCGGGACATATGAGCACAGATACGCAGTATTTT. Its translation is CASSPGHMSTDTQYF.

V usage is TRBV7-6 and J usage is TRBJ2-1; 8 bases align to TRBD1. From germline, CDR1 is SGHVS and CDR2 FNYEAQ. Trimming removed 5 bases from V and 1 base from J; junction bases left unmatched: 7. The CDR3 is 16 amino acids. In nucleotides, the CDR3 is TGTGCCAGCAGCACCCGGACAGGGCAGTCCTACAATGAGCAGTTCTTC. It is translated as CASSTRTGQSYNEQFF.

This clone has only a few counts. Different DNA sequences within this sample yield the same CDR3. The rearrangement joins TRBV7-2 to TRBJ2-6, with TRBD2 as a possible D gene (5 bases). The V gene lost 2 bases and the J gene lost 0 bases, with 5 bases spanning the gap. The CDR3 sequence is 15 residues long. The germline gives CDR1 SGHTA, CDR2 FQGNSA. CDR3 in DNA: TGTGCCAGCAGCTTACGGGGCTCTGGGGCCAACGTCCTGACTTTC. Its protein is CASSLRGSGANVLTF.

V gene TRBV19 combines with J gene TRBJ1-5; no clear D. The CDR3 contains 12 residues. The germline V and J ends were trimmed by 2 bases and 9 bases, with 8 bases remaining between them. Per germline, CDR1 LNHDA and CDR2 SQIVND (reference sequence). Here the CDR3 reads CASSIPPRPQHF. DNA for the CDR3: TGTGCCAGTAGTATACCCCCTCGGCCCCAGCATTTT.

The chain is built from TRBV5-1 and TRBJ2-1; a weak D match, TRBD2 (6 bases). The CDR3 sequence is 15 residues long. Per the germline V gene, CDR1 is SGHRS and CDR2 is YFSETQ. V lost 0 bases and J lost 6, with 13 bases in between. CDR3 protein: CASSLEWRGPNEQFF. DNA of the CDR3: TGCGCCAGCAGCTTGGAATGGCGGGGCCCCAATGAGCAGTTCTTC.

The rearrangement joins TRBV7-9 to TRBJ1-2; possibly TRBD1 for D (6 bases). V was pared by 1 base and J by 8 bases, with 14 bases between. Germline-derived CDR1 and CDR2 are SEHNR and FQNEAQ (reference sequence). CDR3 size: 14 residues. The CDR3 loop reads CASSLGGGAGGYTF. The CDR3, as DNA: TGTGCCAGCAGCTTAGGGGGGGGCGCCGGAGGCTACACCTTC.

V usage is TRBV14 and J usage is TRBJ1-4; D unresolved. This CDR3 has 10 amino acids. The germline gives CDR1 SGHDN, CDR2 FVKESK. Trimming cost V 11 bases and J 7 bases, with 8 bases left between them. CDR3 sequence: CARRIEKLFF. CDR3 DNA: TGTGCCCGGAGGATTGAAAAACTGTTTTTT.

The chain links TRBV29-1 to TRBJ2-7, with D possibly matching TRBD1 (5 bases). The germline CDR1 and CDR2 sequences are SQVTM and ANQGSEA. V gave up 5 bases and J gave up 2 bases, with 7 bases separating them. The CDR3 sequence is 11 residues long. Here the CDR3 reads CSVRTPYEQYV. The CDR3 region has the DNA TGCAGCGTTAGGACACCCTACGAGCAGTACGTC.

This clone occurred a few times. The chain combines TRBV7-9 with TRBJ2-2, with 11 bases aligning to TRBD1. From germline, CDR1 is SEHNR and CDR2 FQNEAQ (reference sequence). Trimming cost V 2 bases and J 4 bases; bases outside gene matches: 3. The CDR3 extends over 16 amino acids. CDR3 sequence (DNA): TGTGCCAGCAGCTTAAGGACAGGGGGCCTCACCGGGGAGCTGTTTTTT. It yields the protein CASSLRTGGLTGELFF.

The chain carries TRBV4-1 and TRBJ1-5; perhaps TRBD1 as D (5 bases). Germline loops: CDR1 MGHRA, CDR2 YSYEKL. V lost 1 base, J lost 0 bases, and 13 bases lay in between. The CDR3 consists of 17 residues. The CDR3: CASSQAQGLYSNQPQHF. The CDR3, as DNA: TGCGCCAGCAGCCAAGCCCAGGGACTCTATAGCAATCAGCCCCAGCATTTT.

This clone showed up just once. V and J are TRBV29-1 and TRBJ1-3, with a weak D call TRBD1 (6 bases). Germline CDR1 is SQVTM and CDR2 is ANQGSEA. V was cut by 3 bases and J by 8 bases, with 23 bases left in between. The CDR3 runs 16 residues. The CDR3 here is CSVDVFLDSGFDTIYF. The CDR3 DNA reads TGCAGCGTTGACGTGTTCCTGGACAGTGGATTTGACACCATATATTTT.

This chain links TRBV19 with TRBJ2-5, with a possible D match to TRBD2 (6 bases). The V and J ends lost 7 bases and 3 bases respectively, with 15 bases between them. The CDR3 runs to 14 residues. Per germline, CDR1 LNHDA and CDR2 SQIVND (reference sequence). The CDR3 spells CASTGVGREETQYF. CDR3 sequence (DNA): TGTGCCAGTACGGGGGTAGGACGGGAAGAGACCCAGTACTTC.

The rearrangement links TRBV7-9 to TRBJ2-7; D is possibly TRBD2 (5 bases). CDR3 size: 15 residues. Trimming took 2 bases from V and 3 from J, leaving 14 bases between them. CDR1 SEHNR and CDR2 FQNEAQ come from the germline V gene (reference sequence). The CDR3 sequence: CASSLSLTTSYEQYF. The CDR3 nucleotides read TGTGCCAGCAGCTTATCCCTCACTACTAGCTACGAGCAGTACTTC.

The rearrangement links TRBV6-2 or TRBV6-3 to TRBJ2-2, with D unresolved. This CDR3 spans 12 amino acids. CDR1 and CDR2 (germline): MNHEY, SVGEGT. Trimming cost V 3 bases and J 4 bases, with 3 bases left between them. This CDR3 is CASSYLTGELFF. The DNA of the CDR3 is TGTGCCAGCAGTTATCTCACCGGGGAGCTGTTTTTT.

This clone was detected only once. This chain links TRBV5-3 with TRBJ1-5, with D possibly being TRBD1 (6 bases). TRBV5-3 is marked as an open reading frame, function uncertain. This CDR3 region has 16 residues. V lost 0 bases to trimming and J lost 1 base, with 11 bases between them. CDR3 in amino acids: CARSLAGGRSNQPQHF. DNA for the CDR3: TGTGCCAGAAGCTTGGCGGGGGGCCGGAGCAATCAGCCCCAGCATTTT.

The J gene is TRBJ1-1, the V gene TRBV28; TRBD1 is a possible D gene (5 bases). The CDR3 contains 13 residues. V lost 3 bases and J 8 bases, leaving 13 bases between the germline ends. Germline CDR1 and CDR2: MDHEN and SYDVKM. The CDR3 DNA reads TGTGCCAGCAGTTTTCAAGGGACTTCGGAAGCTTTCTTT. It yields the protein CASSFQGTSEAFF.

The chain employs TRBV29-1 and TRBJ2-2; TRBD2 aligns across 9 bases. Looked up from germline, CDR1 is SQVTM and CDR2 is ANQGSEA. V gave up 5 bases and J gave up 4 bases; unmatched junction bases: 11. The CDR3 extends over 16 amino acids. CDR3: CSVRRIAGEGTGELFF. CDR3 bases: TGCAGCGTTCGTAGGATAGCGGGAGAGGGCACCGGGGAGCTGTTTTTT.

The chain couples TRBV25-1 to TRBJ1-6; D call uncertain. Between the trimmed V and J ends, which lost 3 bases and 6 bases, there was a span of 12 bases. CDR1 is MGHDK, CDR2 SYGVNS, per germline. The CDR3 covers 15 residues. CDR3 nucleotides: TGTGCCAGCAGTGACCTGACGGAGGGTAATTCACCCCTCCACTTT. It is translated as CASSDLTEGNSPLHF.

Here the CDR3 DNA reads TGCGCCAGCAGCCAAGAATGGAGTAATAGCAATCAGCCCCAGCATTTT. It yields the protein CASSQEWSNSNQPQHF. This chain connects TRBV4-1 to TRBJ1-5; D is unclear. Germline V gene sequence: CDR1 MGHRA, CDR2 YSYEKL. The V end was cut by 0 bases, the J end by 0 bases, with 9 bases between. This CDR3 spans 16 amino acids.

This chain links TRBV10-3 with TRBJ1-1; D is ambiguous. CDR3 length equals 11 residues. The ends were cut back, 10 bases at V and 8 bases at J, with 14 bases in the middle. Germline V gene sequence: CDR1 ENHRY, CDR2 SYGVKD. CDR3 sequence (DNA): TGTGCCACCAGCCGGGAAAAGGAAGCTTTCTTT. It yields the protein CATSREKEAFF.

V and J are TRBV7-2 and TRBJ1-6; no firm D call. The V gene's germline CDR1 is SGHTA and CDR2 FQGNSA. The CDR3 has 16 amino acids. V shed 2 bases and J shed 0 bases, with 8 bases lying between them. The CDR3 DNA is TGTGCCAGCAGCTTAATCGCGAGCTCCTATAATTCACCCCTCCACTTT. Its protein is CASSLIASSYNSPLHF. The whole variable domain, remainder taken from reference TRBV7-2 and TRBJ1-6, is GAGVSQSPSNKVTEKGKDVELRCDPISGHTALYWYRQSLGQGLEFLIYFQGNSAPDKSGLPSDRFSAERTGGSVSTLTIQRTQQEDSAVYLCASSLIASSYNSPLHFGNGTRLTVT.